One and the same sample provided the 23 T cell receptor beta chains below, sequenced in a study of blood T cells in healthy people across ages. PCR was performed a second time for roughly 7 to 11 cycles using a sample-barcoded 5' primer and a J-beta primer mix. TCRdb re-derived calls from the 5' RACE reads in MiXCR, one entry per CDR3 protein. The sample records 700,000 to 950,000 distinct CDR3 sequences, approximately 39% being singletons. Sequencing was done on a sample of blood. The source of these receptors is a woman aged 60-75 years in good health.

Ten or more counts support this clonotype. The CDR3 bases are TGCAGCGTTGAAGAGAGAGACTCACCCTACTATGGCTACACCTTC. Its protein is CSVEERDSPYYGYTF. The chain employs TRBV29-1 and TRBJ1-2; unclear D gene. The germline CDR1 and CDR2 sequences are SQVTM and ANQGSEA. Trimming took 0 bases from V and 3 from J, leaving 14 bases between them. This CDR3 is 15 amino acids long.

This clonotype was counted ten times or more. The rearrangement links TRBV29-1 to TRBJ2-1, with D perhaps being TRBD1 or TRBD2 (5 bases each). Germline V gene sequence: CDR1 SQVTM, CDR2 ANQGSEA. V was clipped by 4 bases and J by 6 bases, with 16 bases between them. The CDR3 has 14 amino acids. This CDR3 reads CSVGARDQPNEQFF. CDR3 DNA sequence: TGCAGCGTTGGGGCTCGGGACCAGCCCAATGAGCAGTTCTTC.

The chain has TRBV5-1 and TRBJ2-2; D call uncertain. The V gene lost 4 bases and the J gene lost 7 bases, with 17 bases spanning the gap. Per germline, CDR1 SGHRS and CDR2 YFSETQ. This CDR3 contains 15 residues. The CDR3 nucleotides are TGCGCCAGCAGCAGGAAGTCCAGCCAGGACGGGGAGCTGTTTTTT. It encodes CASSRKSSQDGELFF.

V is TRBV20-1 and J is TRBJ1-2; tentatively, D is TRBD1 (5 bases). The germline CDR1 and CDR2 sequences are DFQATT and SNEGSKA (reference sequence). The CDR3 sequence is 12 residues long. Trimming pared 2 bases from V and 8 bases from J, leaving 12 bases between. This chain's CDR3 is CSARLPGHGYTF. The CDR3 DNA reads TGCAGTGCTAGACTACCAGGGCACGGCTACACCTTC.

The chain uses TRBV28 and TRBJ2-1; D may match TRBD1 or TRBD2 (7 bases each). The J call is uncertain, as TRBJ2-7 better fits the DNA end. CDR1 MDHEN and CDR2 SYDVKM come from the germline V gene. The CDR3 is made up of 13 amino acids. CDR3: CASKRDSYNEQYF. The CDR3 DNA is TGTGCCAGCAAGCGGGACAGCTACAATGAGCAGTACTTC.

This sequence joins TRBV5-1 and TRBJ2-4; perhaps TRBD2 as D (6 bases). TRBJ2-7 matches the DNA end more closely, so the J call is doubtful. The CDR3 is made up of 14 amino acids. The germline CDR1 and CDR2 sequences are SGHRS and YFSETQ. CDR3 region: CASSLYPGAYEQYF. DNA of the CDR3: TGCGCCAGCAGCTTGTACCCGGGGGCCTACGAGCAGTACTTC.

In its sample, this clonotype was seen a few times. J is TRBJ2-3 and V is TRBV11-3, with 8 bases aligning to TRBD2. V lost 6 bases, J lost 2 bases, and 10 bases stayed unmatched. The germline V gene has CDR1 SGHNT and CDR2 YENEEA. The CDR3 runs 16 residues. The CDR3 here is CASSSGTRLLTDTQYF. DNA of the CDR3: TGTGCCAGCAGTTCCGGGACTAGACTCCTCACAGATACGCAGTATTTT. Supplemented by reference TRBV11-3 and TRBJ2-3, the full variable domain reads EAGVVQSPRYKIIEKKQPVAFWCNPISGHNTLYWYLQNLGQGPELLIRYENEEAVDDSQLPKDRFSAERLKGVDSTLKIQPAELGDSAVYLCASSSGTRLLTDTQYFGPGTRLTVL.

This clonotype was detected a few times. DNA for the CDR3: TGTGCCAGCAGCCAGGACCAACCGGGAGGGGCCCGACCCCTCCACTTT. It is translated as CASSQDQPGGARPLHF. The chain recombines TRBV4-2 with TRBJ1-6, with D possibly matching TRBD1 (5 bases). This CDR3 contains 16 residues. Germline-derived CDR1 and CDR2 are LGHNA and YNFKEQ. The germline V and J ends were trimmed by 3 bases and 12 bases, with 21 bases remaining between them.

Details on this clonotype: Just one base apart from a much larger clone, this may be a read error. This chain links TRBV7-2 with TRBJ2-7, with TRBD2 matching 12 bases. CDR1 is SGHTA and CDR2 is FQGNSA in the germline V gene. The CDR3 is made up of 15 amino acids. CDR3 residues: CASGLLAGGSYEQYF. Written as DNA, the CDR3 is TGTGCCAGCGGCTTACTAGCGGGAGGTTCCTACGAGCAGTACTTC.

This chain connects TRBV11-3 to TRBJ2-2, with D unclear. V was pared by 0 bases and J by 5 bases, with 10 bases between. The CDR3 has 15 residues. CDR1 SGHNT and CDR2 YENEEA come from the germline V gene. The CDR3 DNA sequence: TGTGCCAGCAGCTTAGATGCGCAGAGAACCGGGGAGCTGTTTTTT. It yields the protein CASSLDAQRTGELFF. The variable domain in full, completed from reference TRBV11-3 and TRBJ2-2, reads EAGVVQSPRYKIIEKKQPVAFWCNPISGHNTLYWYLQNLGQGPELLIRYENEEAVDDSQLPKDRFSAERLKGVDSTLKIQPAELGDSAVYLCASSLDAQRTGELFFGEGSRLTVL.

Comment on this clonotype: A clone one base away is much larger, so this may be a read error. The DNA for the CDR3 is TGTGCCAGCAGCCAAGATCTGCCTAGCGGGGTGTACAATGAGCAGTACTTC. Translating gives CASSQDLPSGVYNEQYF. V usage is TRBV4-2 and J usage is TRBJ2-7; 9 bases are shared with TRBD2. The V gene's germline CDR1 is LGHNA and CDR2 YNFKEQ. The length of the CDR3 is 17 residues. The J segment lost 7 bases and the V segment lost 0 bases, leaving 13 bases of the junction unmatched.

There are a few counts of this clonotype. The chain uses TRBV20-1 and TRBJ1-2, with D hard to call. The CDR3 runs to 16 residues. V lost 3 bases and J 5 bases, leaving 22 bases between the germline ends. CDR1 and CDR2 from the germline V gene are DFQATT and SNEGSKA (reference sequence). CDR3: CSASSAGITSLYGYTF. Written as DNA, the CDR3 is TGCAGTGCTAGTAGTGCCGGGATAACCTCACTTTATGGCTACACCTTC.

This clonotype was picked up a small number of times. The chain has TRBV6-1 and TRBJ2-5; possible D gene TRBD2, 5 bases. Trimming stripped 1 base from V and 11 bases from J, with 17 bases between. Germline values: CDR1 MNHNS, CDR2 SASEGT. The CDR3 is 14 amino acids. CDR3 loop: CASSEVGIYNEQYF. The CDR3 nucleotides are TGTGCCAGCAGTGAAGTCGGGATTTACAATGAGCAGTACTTC.

The chain carries TRBV29-1 and TRBJ2-1; D uncertain. V shed 4 bases and J shed 8 bases, with 3 bases lying between them. This CDR3 contains 9 residues. In germline, CDR1 is SQVTM, CDR2 ANQGSEA. The CDR3 coding sequence is TGCAGCGTTGGCTATGAGCAGTTCTTC. This gives the protein CSVGYEQFF.

The gene calls are TRBV12-3 or TRBV12-4 and TRBJ2-1; the match to TRBD1 covers 7 bases. The CDR3 runs 13 residues. The junction had 4 bases not matched to a gene; V was cut back by 2 bases and J by 9 bases. CDR3 in DNA: TGTGCCAGCAGTTTACAGGGGGTAGGTGAGCAGTTCTTC. Translated: CASSLQGVGEQFF.

This chain uses TRBV12-3 or TRBV12-4 with TRBJ2-2; 9 bases line up with TRBD2. V was pared by 7 bases and J by 4 bases, with 10 bases of the junction left unmatched. The CDR3 is made up of 16 amino acids. The CDR3 DNA reads TGTGCCAGCACTCTACCAGGGACTAGCATCACCGGGGAGCTGTTTTTT. Protein product: CASTLPGTSITGELFF.

This clonotype was seen a single time. This chain uses TRBV28 with TRBJ2-1; no firm D call. The CDR3 is made up of 14 amino acids. Trimming took 5 bases from V and 2 from J, leaving 10 bases between them. Germline CDR1 is MDHEN and CDR2 is SYDVKM. This chain's CDR3 is CASSPDGTYNEQFF. As DNA, the CDR3 is TGTGCCAGCAGTCCAGATGGAACCTACAATGAGCAGTTCTTC.

Note on this clonotype: A much larger clone differs by one base, so this may be a read error. The chain is built from TRBV7-8 and TRBJ2-5; 14 bases map to TRBD2. Unmatched junction bases numbered 3, after V lost 4 bases and J lost 5 bases. Germline-derived CDR1 and CDR2 are SGHVS and FQNEAQ. This CDR3 comprises 15 residues. The CDR3 region has the DNA TGTGCCAGCAGCTGGGGACTAGCGGGAGCGGAGACCCAGTACTTC. Its translation: CASSWGLAGAETQYF.

The chain uses TRBV25-1 and TRBJ2-3; no firm D call. V lost 4 bases to trimming and J lost 2 bases, with 16 bases between them. The CDR3 totals 16 residues. CDR1 is MGHDK and CDR2 is SYGVNS in the germline V gene. CDR3 nucleotide sequence: TGTGCCAGCAGTGCCAAGGGCGTAATTTCCACAGATACGCAGTATTTT. Translation gives CASSAKGVISTDTQYF.

This chain joins TRBV12-3 or TRBV12-4 and TRBJ2-3; no reliable D call. The V gene lost 6 bases and the J gene lost 4 bases, with 8 bases spanning the gap. The CDR3 is 12 residues long. The CDR3 loop reads CASRLEADTQYF. The CDR3 DNA is TGTGCCAGCAGATTGGAAGCAGATACGCAGTATTTT.

The chain combines TRBV7-2 with TRBJ2-1; 7 bases are shared with TRBD2. Trimming removed 5 bases from V and 14 bases from J; junction bases left unmatched: 6. Germline CDR1 SGHTA, CDR2 FQGNSA. The CDR3 extends over 11 amino acids. The chain's CDR3 is CASSLAREEFF. The CDR3 region has the DNA TGTGCCAGCAGCCTCGCCCGGGAGGAGTTCTTC.

Here the CDR3 reads CASSPLRASSYEQYF. The DNA of the CDR3 is TGTGCCAGCAGCCCACTCCGGGCGAGCTCCTACGAGCAGTACTTC. The V call is TRBV3-1, the J call TRBJ2-7, with D hard to call. The CDR3 loop spans 15 amino acids. The V gene lost 4 bases and the J gene lost 0 bases, with 13 bases spanning the gap. Germline CDR1 is LGHDT and CDR2 is YNNKEL (reference sequence).

The J gene is TRBJ2-1, the V gene TRBV7-9, with TRBD2 matching over 12 bases. The CDR3 is 18 residues long. Germline lookup yields CDR1 SEHNR and CDR2 FQNEAQ (reference sequence). The ends lost 3 bases at V and 2 bases at J; junction bases unmatched: 8. As DNA, the CDR3 is TGTGCCAGCAGCTTCTTTTTACTAGCGGGAGGAACCTACAATGAGCAGTTCTTC. Its protein product is CASSFFLLAGGTYNEQFF.